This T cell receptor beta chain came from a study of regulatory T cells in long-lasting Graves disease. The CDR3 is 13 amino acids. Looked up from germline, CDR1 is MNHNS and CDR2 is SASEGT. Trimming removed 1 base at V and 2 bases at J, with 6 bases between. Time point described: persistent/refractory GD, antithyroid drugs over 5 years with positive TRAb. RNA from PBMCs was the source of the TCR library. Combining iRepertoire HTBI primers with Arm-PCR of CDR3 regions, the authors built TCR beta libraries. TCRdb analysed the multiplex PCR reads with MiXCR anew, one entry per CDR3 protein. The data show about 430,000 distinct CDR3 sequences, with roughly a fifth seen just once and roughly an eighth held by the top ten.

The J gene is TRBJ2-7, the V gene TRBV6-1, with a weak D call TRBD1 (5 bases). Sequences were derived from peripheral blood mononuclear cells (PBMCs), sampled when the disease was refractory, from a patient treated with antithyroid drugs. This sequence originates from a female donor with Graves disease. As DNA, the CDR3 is TGTGCCAGCAGTGAAGAAGGGGCCTACGAGCAGTACTTC. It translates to CASSEEGAYEQYF.